The 15 T cell receptor beta chains listed next were all sequenced from one sample in a study of vaccination effects on CD4 cells after COVID-19. No antigen has been identified for these receptors. Some clones are missing from TCRdb's copy, which holds only in-frame ones; the method was immunoSEQ multiplex PCR. The table has more than 45,000 clones, roughly 80% seen once. Cells that had been cultured for ten to eleven days were the source of isolated CD4+ T cells. Material: CD4+ T cells from PBMCs cultured without peptide, obtained before COVID-19 vaccination. The receptors shown here come from a human donor who received a COVID-19 vaccine.

The chain is built from TRBV5-1 and TRBJ1-1, with D unclear. The CDR3 has 15 amino acids. Germline V gives CDR1 SGHRS, CDR2 YFSETQ. V lost 0 bases, J lost 11 bases, and 20 bases lay in between. Here the CDR3 reads CASSLGTTAGTGAFF. CDR3 coding DNA: TGCGCCAGCAGCTTGGGAACTACGGCGGGCACTGGGGCTTTCTTT.

This chain links TRBV6-5 with TRBJ2-7, with D hard to call. The V end lost 10 bases, the J end lost 0 bases, and 13 bases lay between the germline ends. The CDR3 covers 13 residues. Germline V gene sequence: CDR1 MNHEY, CDR2 SVGAGI. The CDR3 DNA reads as TGTGCCACCGCCCTGGGGTTCTCCTACGAGCAGTACGTC. This codes for CATALGFSYEQYV.

This clone was seen more than once but under ten times. The chain has TRBV18 and TRBJ1-1; TRBD1 might be the D (5 bases). With 1 base removed from V and 6 bases from J, the gap between germline ends came to 6 bases. The germline V gene encodes CDR1 KGHSH and CDR2 LQKENI. The CDR3 spans 12 residues. The CDR3 region has the DNA TGTGCCAGCTCACCACGGGGGGCTGAAGCTTTCTTT. It specifies CASSPRGAEAFF.

V and J are TRBV29-1 and TRBJ1-1, with D possibly being TRBD1 (6 bases). Germline V gene sequence: CDR1 SQVTM, CDR2 ANQGSEA. The CDR3 length is 17 residues. Trimming left V 3 bases short and J 0 bases short, with 20 bases between. The CDR3 loop is CSVDRRGSHYMNTEAFF. The CDR3, as DNA: TGCAGCGTTGACCGAAGGGGGTCCCATTACATGAACACTGAAGCTTTCTTT.

This chain connects TRBV19 to TRBJ1-1; 10 nucleotides agree with TRBD1. V trimming: 3 bases; J trimming: 2 bases; junction bases outside the gene matches: 9. The germline CDR1 and CDR2 sequences are LNHDA and SQIVND (reference sequence). The CDR3 totals 17 residues. The DNA of the CDR3 is TGTGCCAGTAGTATCCGGGACAGGGGTATACTTAACACTGAAGCTTTCTTT. It translates to CASSIRDRGILNTEAFF.

The genes are TRBV2 and TRBJ1-4, with 8 bases matching TRBD1. Unmatched junction bases numbered 4, after V lost 6 bases and J lost 4 bases. The CDR3 runs to 14 residues. Germline values: CDR1 SNHLY, CDR2 FYNNEI. Here the CDR3 DNA reads TGTGCCAGCAGCGAGGACAGGGTTAATGAAAAACTGTTTTTT. Protein sequence: CASSEDRVNEKLFF.

This sequence joins TRBV18 and TRBJ2-5; 7 bases align to TRBD1. V shed 2 bases, J shed 0 bases, and the junction held 0 bases outside the gene matches. The CDR3 is 14 amino acids. Germline V lookup: CDR1 KGHSH, CDR2 LQKENI. CDR3 nucleotide sequence: TGTGCCAGCTCACCAACAGGGGACCAAGAGACCCAGTACTTC. Protein product: CASSPTGDQETQYF. The full variable domain, rest sourced from reference TRBV18 and TRBJ2-5, is NAGVMQNPRHLVRRRGQEARLRCSPMKGHSHVYWYRQLPEEGLKFMVYLQKENIIDESGMPKERFSAEFPKEGPSILRIQQVVRGDSAAYFCASSPTGDQETQYFGPGTRLLVL.

The chain employs TRBV6-5 and TRBJ1-1; D is ambiguous. V was pared by 4 bases and J by 11 bases, with 17 bases between. CDR1 and CDR2 from the germline V gene are MNHEY and SVGAGI. This CDR3 comprises 13 residues. CDR3 nucleotides: TGTGCCAGCAGTTCCCTTGTAAGGCATCAGGCTTTCTTT. It codes for CASSSLVRHQAFF.

V usage is TRBV5-1 and J usage is TRBJ2-5; the match to TRBD2 covers 8 bases. Germline V CDR1 and CDR2: SGHRS, YFSETQ. V was pared by 3 bases and J by 4 bases, with 8 bases of the junction left unmatched. The CDR3 extends over 15 amino acids. CDR3 sequence reads: CASSSKVLAGETQYF. The CDR3 DNA sequence: TGCGCCAGCAGCTCTAAAGTCCTAGCGGGAGAGACCCAGTACTTC. The full variable domain, in which reference TRBV5-1 and TRBJ2-5 provide the parts outside the CDR3, is KAGVTQTPRYLIKTRGQQVTLSCSPISGHRSVSWYQQTPGQGLQFLFEYFSETQRNKGNFPGRFSGRQFSNSRSEMNVSTLELGDSALYLCASSSKVLAGETQYFGPGTRLLVL.

This sequence joins TRBV3-1 (or the pseudogene TRBV3-2) and TRBJ1-4, with D hard to call. The CDR3 covers 15 residues. CDR1 LGHDT and CDR2 YNNKEL come from the germline V gene (reference sequence). Trimming pared 5 bases from V and 7 bases from J, leaving 17 bases between. This chain's CDR3 is CASSSRGGWGEKLFF. The CDR3 DNA is TGTGCCAGCAGCTCCCGGGGAGGGTGGGGTGAAAAACTGTTTTTT.

This chain uses TRBV3-1 (or the pseudogene TRBV3-2) with TRBJ1-4; the D is unclear. This CDR3 has 13 amino acids. Germline V CDR1 and CDR2: LGHDT, YNNKEL (reference sequence). V lost 1 base and J 5 bases, leaving 5 bases between the germline ends. The CDR3 loop is CASSQGSNEKLFF. CDR3 DNA: TGTGCCAGCAGCCAAGGGTCCAATGAAAAACTGTTTTTT.

V usage is TRBV7-2 and J usage is TRBJ2-1, with 9 bases matching TRBD2. With V trimmed by 5 bases and J by 3 bases, 5 bases remained unmatched. The CDR3 extends over 15 amino acids. Germline CDR1 and CDR2: SGHTA and FQGNSA. The CDR3 protein is CASSLSGGFYNEQFF. CDR3 DNA sequence: TGTGCCAGCAGCCTTAGCGGGGGCTTCTACAATGAGCAGTTCTTC.

CDR3 coding DNA: TGTGCCAGCAGCTTAGTAGCAGGGTCCGGCATTCAGTACTTC. Protein sequence: CASSLVAGSGIQYF. This chain connects TRBV7-2 to TRBJ2-4; weak D call: TRBD1 (5 bases). The CDR3 consists of 14 residues. Deletions cut 1 base from V and 9 bases from J, with 13 bases between. CDR1 is SGHTA, CDR2 FQGNSA, per germline. Together with reference TRBV7-2 and TRBJ2-4, the CDR3 gives the full variable domain: GAGVSQSPSNKVTEKGKDVELRCDPISGHTALYWYRQSLGQGLEFLIYFQGNSAPDKSGLPSDRFSAERTGGSVSTLTIQRTQQEDSAVYLCASSLVAGSGIQYFGAGTRLSVL.

This chain uses TRBV4-1 with TRBJ1-6, with unresolved D. Trimming left V 7 bases short and J 3 bases short, with 16 bases between. The CDR3 length is 16 residues. Germline CDR1 MGHRA, CDR2 YSYEKL. The CDR3 reads CASTPRSNDYNSPLHF. CDR3 in DNA: TGCGCCAGCACGCCGAGATCGAATGACTATAATTCACCCCTCCACTTT.

J is TRBJ1-3 and V is TRBV7-9; D is uncertain. The CDR3 loop spans 16 amino acids. V was trimmed by 2 bases and J by 0 bases, leaving 11 bases between them. Looked up from germline, CDR1 is SEHNR and CDR2 is FQNEAQ (reference sequence). DNA for the CDR3: TGTGCCAGCAGCTTATACCACACATCCTCTGGAAACACCATATATTTT. Its protein is CASSLYHTSSGNTIYF. The full variable domain, in which reference TRBV7-9 and TRBJ1-3 provide the parts outside the CDR3, is DTGVSQNPRHKITKRGQNVTFRCDPISEHNRLYWYRQTLGQGPEFLTYFQNEAQLEKSRLLSDRFSAERPKGSFSTLEIQRTEQGDSAMYLCASSLYHTSSGNTIYFGEGSWLTVV.